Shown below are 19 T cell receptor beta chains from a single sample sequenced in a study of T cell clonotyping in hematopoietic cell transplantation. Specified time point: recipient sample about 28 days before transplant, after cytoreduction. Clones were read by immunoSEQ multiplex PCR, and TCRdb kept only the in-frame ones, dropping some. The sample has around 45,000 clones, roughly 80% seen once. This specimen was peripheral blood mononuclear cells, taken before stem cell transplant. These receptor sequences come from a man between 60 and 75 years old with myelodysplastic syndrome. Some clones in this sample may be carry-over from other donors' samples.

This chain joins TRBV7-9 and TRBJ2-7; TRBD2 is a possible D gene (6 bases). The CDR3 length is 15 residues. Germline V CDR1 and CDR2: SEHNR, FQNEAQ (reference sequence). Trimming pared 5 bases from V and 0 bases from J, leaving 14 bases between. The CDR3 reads CASSPRELHSYEQYF. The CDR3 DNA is TGTGCCAGCAGCCCACGGGAGCTTCACTCCTACGAGCAGTACTTC.

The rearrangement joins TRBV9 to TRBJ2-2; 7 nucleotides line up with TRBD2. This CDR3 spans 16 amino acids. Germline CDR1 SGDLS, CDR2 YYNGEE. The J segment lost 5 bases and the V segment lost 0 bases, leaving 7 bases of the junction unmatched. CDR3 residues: CASSVVASGETGELFF. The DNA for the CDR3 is TGTGCCAGCAGCGTAGTGGCTAGCGGTGAAACCGGGGAGCTGTTTTTT.

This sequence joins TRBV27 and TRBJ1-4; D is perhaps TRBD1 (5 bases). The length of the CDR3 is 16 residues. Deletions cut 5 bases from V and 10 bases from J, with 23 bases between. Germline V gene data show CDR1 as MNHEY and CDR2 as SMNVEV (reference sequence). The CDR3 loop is CASSPMDRGPSGKLFF. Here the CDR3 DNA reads TGTGCCAGCAGTCCCATGGACCGGGGACCATCGGGAAAACTGTTTTTT.

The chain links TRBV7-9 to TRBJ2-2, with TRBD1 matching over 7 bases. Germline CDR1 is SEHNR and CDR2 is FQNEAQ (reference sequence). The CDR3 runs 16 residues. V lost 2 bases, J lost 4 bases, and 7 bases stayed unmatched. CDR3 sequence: CASSLPRGIGTGELFF. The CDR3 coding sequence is TGTGCCAGCAGCTTACCCAGGGGGATAGGCACCGGGGAGCTGTTTTTT.

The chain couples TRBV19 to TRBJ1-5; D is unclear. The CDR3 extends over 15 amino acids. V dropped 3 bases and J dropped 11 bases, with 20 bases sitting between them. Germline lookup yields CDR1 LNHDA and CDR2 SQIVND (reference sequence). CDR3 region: CASSIDGILESTQHF. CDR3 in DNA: TGTGCCAGTAGTATCGATGGCATTCTTGAGTCGACCCAGCATTTT.

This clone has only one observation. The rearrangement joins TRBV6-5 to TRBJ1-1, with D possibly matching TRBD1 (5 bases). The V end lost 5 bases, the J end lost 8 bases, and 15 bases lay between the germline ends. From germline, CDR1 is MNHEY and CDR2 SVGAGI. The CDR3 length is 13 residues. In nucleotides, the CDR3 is TGTGCCAGCAGTACTAGGTGGCAGGGAGAAGCTTTCTTT. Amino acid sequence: CASSTRWQGEAFF.

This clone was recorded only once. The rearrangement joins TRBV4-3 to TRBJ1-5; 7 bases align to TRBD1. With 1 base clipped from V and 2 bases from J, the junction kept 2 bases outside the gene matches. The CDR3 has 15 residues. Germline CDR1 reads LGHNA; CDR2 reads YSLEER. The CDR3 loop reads CASSQGTGGNQPQHF. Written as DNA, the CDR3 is TGCGCCAGCAGCCAAGGGACAGGCGGCAATCAGCCCCAGCATTTT.

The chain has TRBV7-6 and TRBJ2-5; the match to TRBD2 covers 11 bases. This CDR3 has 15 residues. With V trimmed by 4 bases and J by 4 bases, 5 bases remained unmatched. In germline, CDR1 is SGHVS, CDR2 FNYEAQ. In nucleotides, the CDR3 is TGTGCCAGCAGCTATCGTAGCGGGGGGGCAGAGACCCAGTACTTC. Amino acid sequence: CASSYRSGGAETQYF.

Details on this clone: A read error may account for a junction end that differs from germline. The CDR3 loop reads CASSLNPQGDGGELFF. The CDR3, as DNA: TGTGCTAGCAGCTTAAACCCCCAGGGGGATGGCGGGGAGCTGTTTTTT. The chain recombines TRBV7-7 with TRBJ2-2; 7 bases are a match to TRBD1. Looked up from germline, CDR1 is SSHAT and CDR2 is FNYEAQ (reference sequence). The CDR3 consists of 16 residues.

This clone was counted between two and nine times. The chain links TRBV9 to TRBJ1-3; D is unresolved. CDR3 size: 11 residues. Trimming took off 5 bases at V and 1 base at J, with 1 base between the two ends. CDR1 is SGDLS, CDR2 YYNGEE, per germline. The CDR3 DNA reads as TGTGCCAGCAGGTCTGGAAACACCATATATTTT. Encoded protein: CASRSGNTIYF.

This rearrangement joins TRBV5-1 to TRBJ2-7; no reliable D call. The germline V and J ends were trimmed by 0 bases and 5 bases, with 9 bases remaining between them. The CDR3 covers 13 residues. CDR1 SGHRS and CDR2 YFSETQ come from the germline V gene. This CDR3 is CASSLGQRNEQYF. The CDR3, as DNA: TGCGCCAGCAGCTTGGGCCAGAGGAACGAGCAGTACTTC.

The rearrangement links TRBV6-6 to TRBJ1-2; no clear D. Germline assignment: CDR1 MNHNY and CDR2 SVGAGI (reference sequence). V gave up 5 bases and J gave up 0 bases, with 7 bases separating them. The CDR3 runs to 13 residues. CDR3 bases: TGTGCCAGCAGTAACACTGCTAACTATGGCTACACCTTC. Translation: CASSNTANYGYTF.

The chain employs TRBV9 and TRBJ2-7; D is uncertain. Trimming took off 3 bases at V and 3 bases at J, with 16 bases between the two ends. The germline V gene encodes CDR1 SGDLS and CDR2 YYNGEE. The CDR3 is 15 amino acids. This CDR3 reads CASSATYTPHYEQYF. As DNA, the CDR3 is TGTGCCAGCAGCGCCACTTACACCCCCCACTACGAGCAGTACTTC.

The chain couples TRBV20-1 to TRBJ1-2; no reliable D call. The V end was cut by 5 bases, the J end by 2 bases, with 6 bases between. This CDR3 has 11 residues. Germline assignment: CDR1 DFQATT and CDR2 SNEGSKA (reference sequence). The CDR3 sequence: CSAWGNYGYTF. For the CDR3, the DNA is TGCAGTGCTTGGGGAAACTATGGCTACACCTTC.

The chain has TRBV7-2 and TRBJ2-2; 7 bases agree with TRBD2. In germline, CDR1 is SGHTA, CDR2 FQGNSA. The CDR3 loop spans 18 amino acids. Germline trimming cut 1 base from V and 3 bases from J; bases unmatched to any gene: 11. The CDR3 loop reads CASSLGWGGVLDTGELFF. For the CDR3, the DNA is TGTGCCAGCAGCTTAGGATGGGGAGGGGTCTTGGACACCGGGGAGCTGTTTTTT. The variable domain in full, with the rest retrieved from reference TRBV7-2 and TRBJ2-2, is GAGVSQSPSNKVTEKGKDVELRCDPISGHTALYWYRQSLGQGLEFLIYFQGNSAPDKSGLPSDRFSAERTGGSVSTLTIQRTQQEDSAVYLCASSLGWGGVLDTGELFFGEGSRLTVL.

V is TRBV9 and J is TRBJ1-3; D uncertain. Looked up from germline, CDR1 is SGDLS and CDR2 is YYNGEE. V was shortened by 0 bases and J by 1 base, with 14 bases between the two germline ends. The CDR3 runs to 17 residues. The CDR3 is CASSVGPGRISGNTIYF. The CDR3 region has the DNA TGTGCCAGCAGCGTAGGGCCAGGCCGCATTTCTGGAAACACCATATATTTT. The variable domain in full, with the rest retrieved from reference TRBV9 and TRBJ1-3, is DSGVTQTPKHLITATGQRVTLRCSPRSGDLSVYWYQQSLDQGLQFLIQYYNGEERAKGNILERFSAQQFPDLHSELNLSSLELGDSALYFCASSVGPGRISGNTIYFGEGSWLTVV.

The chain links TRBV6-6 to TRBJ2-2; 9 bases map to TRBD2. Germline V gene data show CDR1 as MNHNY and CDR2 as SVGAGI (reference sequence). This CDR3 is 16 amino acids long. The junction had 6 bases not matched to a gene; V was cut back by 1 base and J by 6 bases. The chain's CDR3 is CASSYLFSGGSGELFF. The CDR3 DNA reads TGTGCCAGCAGTTACTTGTTTAGCGGGGGATCCGGGGAGCTGTTTTTT.

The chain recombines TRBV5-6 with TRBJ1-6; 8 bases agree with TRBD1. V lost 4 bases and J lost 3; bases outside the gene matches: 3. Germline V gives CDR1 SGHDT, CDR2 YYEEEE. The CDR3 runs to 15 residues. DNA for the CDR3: TGTGCCAGCAGCACGACAGGGGTCTATAATTCACCCCTCCACTTT. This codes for CASSTTGVYNSPLHF.

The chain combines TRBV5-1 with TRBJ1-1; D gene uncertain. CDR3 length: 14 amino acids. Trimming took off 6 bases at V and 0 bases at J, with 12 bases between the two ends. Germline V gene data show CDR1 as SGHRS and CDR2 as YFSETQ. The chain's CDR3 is CASNPGLLNTEAFF. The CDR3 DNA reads TGCGCCAGCAATCCTGGGCTCCTGAACACTGAAGCTTTCTTT. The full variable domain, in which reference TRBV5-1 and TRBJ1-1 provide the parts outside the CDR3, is KAGVTQTPRYLIKTRGQQVTLSCSPISGHRSVSWYQQTPGQGLQFLFEYFSETQRNKGNFPGRFSGRQFSNSRSEMNVSTLELGDSALYLCASNPGLLNTEAFFGQGTRLTVV.